These 7 T cell receptor beta chains were sequenced from one sample in a study of blood T cell repertoires in COVID-19. TCRdb's copy holds only in-frame clones and misses some; the assay was immunoSEQ multiplex PCR. The sample includes around 46,000 clones, 80% to 90% of them seen just once. Sequencing was performed on peripheral blood. The source is a woman at least 80 years old with COVID-19, enrolled during active disease.

The V gene is TRBV21-1, the J gene TRBJ1-4; TRBD1, the table's D call, lacks a check against the DNA. TRBV21-1 is annotated as a pseudogene. The CDR3 length is 20 residues. The CDR3 bases are TGTGCCAGCAGCAAAAACTGTATCCACAGGGGCGGTTCAGGTAATGAAAAACTGTTTTTT. This encodes CASSKNCIHRGGSGNEKLFF.

The chain uses TRBV14 and TRBJ1-2; a possible D gene is TRBD1 (5 bases). V lost 0 bases and J 8 bases, leaving 7 bases between the germline ends. Germline CDR1 is SGHDN and CDR2 is FVKESK. The CDR3 extends over 12 amino acids. The CDR3, as DNA: TGTGCCAGCAGCCAAGAGGGGCGGGGCTACACCTTC. Translated: CASSQEGRGYTF.

This chain links TRBV21-1 with TRBJ2-7; whether TRBD2, the table's D call, matches the DNA was not checked. TRBV21-1 is a known pseudogene. This CDR3 region has 16 residues. The CDR3 DNA sequence: TGTGCCAGCAGCAAAGAGGGAGCGGGGGGTTCCTACGAGCAGTACTTC. Its translation is CASSKEGAGGSYEQYF.

The chain recombines TRBV21-1 with TRBJ2-7; whether TRBD1, the table's D call, matches the DNA was not checked. TRBV21-1 constitutes a pseudogene. The CDR3 extends over 13 amino acids. The CDR3 coding sequence is TGTGCCATCCCCGACAGGGAGGCCTACGAGCAGTACTTC. This translates into CAIPDREAYEQYF.

The chain couples TRBV4-2 to TRBJ2-7; TRBD2 might be the D (6 bases). Trimming removed 4 bases from V and 0 bases from J, with 10 bases in between. Looked up from germline, CDR1 is LGHNA and CDR2 is YNFKEQ. This CDR3 has 14 amino acids. CDR3 amino acids: CASSLERVSYEQYF. The DNA for the CDR3 is TGTGCCAGCAGCCTCGAGCGGGTCTCCTACGAGCAGTACTTC.

This chain connects TRBV5-1 to TRBJ2-1; 9 bases match TRBD1. With 0 bases clipped from V and 5 bases from J, the junction kept 6 bases outside the gene matches. Germline values: CDR1 SGHRS, CDR2 YFSETQ. The CDR3 runs to 16 residues. DNA for the CDR3: TGCGCCAGCAGCTTGGGGCCGGACAGGGGTCACAATGAGCAGTTCTTC. Its translation: CASSLGPDRGHNEQFF.

V usage is TRBV5-4 and J usage is TRBJ2-4; 11 nucleotides align to TRBD1. CDR1 is SGHNT and CDR2 is YYREEE in the germline V gene (reference sequence). The CDR3 extends over 15 amino acids. V gave up 4 bases and J gave up 7 bases; unmatched junction bases: 7. DNA for the CDR3: TGTGCCAGCAGCCTCGGACAGGGGGCGCGTAACATTCAGTACTTC. It codes for CASSLGQGARNIQYF.